This T cell receptor beta chain was sequenced during a study of blood T cell repertoires in COVID-19. Background on the study: Acute and convalescent COVID-19 samples came from the United States, Italy and Spain. The analysed material was cDNA or gDNA that came from T cells, B-cell-depleted T cells, or PBMCs.

A few counts support this clone. As handled by the study authors: Cell counts per sample came from amplifying reference gene primers. Repertoires were generated with immunoSEQ multiplex PCR, while TCRdb's copy carries only in-frame clones and drops some. That table is the source of V, J and clone size, and D and trimming were worked out from the DNA. The table has about 120,000 clones, 65% to 85% seen once; the top ten hold approximately 5%. The source of this sequence is a woman between 70 and 85 years old with acute or convalescent COVID-19. Sequenced input: peripheral blood.

CDR3 residues: CASSIYREQYV. For the CDR3, the DNA is TGTGCCAGCAGCATCTACAGGGAGCAGTACGTC. The chain employs TRBV21-1 and TRBJ2-7; the table's D call TRBD1 went unverified against the DNA. TRBV21-1 is noted as a pseudogene. The CDR3 extends over 11 amino acids.